The TCR beta chain under discussion was sequenced for a study of cytomegalovirus exposure and HLA in healthy donors. Across the study: An analysis done earlier identified 100 million to 140 million unique TCR beta sequences from about 179 million T cells. Some 85 million unique TCRs, all from HLA-typed donors, were included in an early release of the data.

Both 60 Vbeta primers and 13 Jbeta primers went into the PCR. The assay was immunoSEQ multiplex PCR, and TCRdb's table has in-frame clones only and misses some. The table shows tens of thousands of clones, with roughly 67% occurring only once. This TCR came from a human donor in good health. Sequenced input: PBMCs.

The CDR3 nucleotides are TGCGCCAGCAGCCATGCAGGAAGAATCGGCAGGGCTGCTTTCTTT. Its translation: CASSHAGRIGRAAFF. The J gene is TRBJ1-1, the V gene TRBV4-3; D is perhaps TRBD1 (5 bases). V lost 3 bases to trimming and J lost 11 bases, with 22 bases between them. The CDR3 is made up of 15 amino acids. In germline, CDR1 is LGHNA, CDR2 YSLEER.